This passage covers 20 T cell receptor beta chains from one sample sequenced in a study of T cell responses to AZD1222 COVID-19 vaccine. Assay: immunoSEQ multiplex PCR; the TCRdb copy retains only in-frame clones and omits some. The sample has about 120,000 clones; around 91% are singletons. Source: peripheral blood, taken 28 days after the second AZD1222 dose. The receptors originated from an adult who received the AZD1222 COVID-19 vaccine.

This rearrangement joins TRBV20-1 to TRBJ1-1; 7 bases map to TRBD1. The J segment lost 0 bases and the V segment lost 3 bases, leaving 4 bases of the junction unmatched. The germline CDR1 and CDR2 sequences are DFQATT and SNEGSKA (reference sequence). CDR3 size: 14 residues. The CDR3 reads CSASFGTVNTEAFF. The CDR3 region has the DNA TGCAGTGCTAGTTTCGGGACAGTGAACACTGAAGCTTTCTTT.

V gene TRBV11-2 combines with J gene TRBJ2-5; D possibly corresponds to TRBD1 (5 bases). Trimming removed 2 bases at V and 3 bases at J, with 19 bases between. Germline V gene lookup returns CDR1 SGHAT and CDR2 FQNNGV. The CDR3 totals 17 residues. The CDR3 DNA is TGTGCCAGCAGCTTAAGCAGTGGGCAGGGTGGGGAAGAGACCCAGTACTTC. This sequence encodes CASSLSSGQGGEETQYF.

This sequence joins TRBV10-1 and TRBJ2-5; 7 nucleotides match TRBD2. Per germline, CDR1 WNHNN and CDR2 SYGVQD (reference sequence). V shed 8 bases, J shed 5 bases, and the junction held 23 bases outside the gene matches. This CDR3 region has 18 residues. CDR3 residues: CASSEGLASGLAWETQYF. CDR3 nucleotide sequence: TGCGCCAGCTCTGAGGGGTTGGCTAGCGGACTCGCTTGGGAGACCCAGTACTTC.

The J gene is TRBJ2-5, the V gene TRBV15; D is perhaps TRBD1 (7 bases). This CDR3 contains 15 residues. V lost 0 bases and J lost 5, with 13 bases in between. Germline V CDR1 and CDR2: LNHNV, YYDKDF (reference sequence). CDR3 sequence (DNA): TGTGCCACCAGCAGAGATTTGGCAGGGGGGGAGACCCAGTACTTC. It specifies CATSRDLAGGETQYF.

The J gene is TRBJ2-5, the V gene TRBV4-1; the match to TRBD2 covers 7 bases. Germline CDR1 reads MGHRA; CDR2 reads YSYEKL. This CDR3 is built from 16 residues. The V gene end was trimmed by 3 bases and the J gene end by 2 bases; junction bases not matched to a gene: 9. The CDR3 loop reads CASSQWAGDGQETQYF. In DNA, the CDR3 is TGCGCCAGCAGCCAGTGGGCGGGAGATGGGCAAGAGACCCAGTACTTC.

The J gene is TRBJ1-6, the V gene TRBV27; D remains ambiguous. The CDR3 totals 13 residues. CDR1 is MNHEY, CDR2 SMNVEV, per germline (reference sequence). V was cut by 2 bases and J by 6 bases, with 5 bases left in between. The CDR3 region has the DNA TGTGCCAGCAGTTTAGTGGTTAATTCACCCCTCCACTTT. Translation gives CASSLVVNSPLHF.

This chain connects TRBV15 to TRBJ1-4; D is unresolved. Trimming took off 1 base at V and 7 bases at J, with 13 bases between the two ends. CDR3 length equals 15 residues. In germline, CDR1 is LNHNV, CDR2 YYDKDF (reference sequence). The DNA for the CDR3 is TGTGCCACCAGCAGAGCCCAGGAATACGGTGAAAAACTGTTTTTT. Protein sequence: CATSRAQEYGEKLFF.

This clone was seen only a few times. This CDR3 is CASSPGGLPYEQYF. CDR3 in DNA: TGTGCCAGCAGCCCAGGGGGGTTGCCCTACGAGCAGTACTTC. The chain combines TRBV9 with TRBJ2-7; maybe TRBD1 (7 bases). Germline V lookup: CDR1 SGDLS, CDR2 YYNGEE. With 4 bases removed from V and 2 bases from J, the gap between germline ends came to 13 bases. The CDR3 covers 14 residues.

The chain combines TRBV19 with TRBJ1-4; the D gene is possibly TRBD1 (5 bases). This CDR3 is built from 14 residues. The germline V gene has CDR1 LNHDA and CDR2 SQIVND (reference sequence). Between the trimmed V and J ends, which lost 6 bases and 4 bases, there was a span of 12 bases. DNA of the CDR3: TGTGCCAGTAGGCAGGGCGGTGGTAATGAAAAACTGTTTTTT. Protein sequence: CASRQGGGNEKLFF.

The CDR3: CASSLGQGEKLFF. DNA of the CDR3: TGCGCCAGCAGCTTGGGGCAGGGGGAAAAACTGTTTTTT. The rearrangement joins TRBV5-1 to TRBJ1-4; weak D call: TRBD1 (6 bases). The CDR3 is made up of 13 amino acids. V shed 0 bases and J shed 8 bases, with 8 bases lying between them. Germline lookup yields CDR1 SGHRS and CDR2 YFSETQ.

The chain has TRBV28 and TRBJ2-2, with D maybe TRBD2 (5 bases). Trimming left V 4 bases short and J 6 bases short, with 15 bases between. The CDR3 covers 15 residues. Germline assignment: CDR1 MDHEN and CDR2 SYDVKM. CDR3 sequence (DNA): TGTGCCAGCAGTTACGGACTTATTAAGGCCGGGGAGCTGTTTTTT. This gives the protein CASSYGLIKAGELFF.

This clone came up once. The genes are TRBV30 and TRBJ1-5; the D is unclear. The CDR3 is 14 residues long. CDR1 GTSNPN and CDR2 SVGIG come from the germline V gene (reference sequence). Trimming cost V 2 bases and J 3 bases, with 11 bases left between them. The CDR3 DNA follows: TGTGCCTGGAGTTTCGCAGGTTACAATCAGCCCCAGCATTTT. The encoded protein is CAWSFAGYNQPQHF.

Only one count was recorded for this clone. CDR3 nucleotide sequence: TGTGCCAGCAGCTTAGCGGGACAGGAGATCTATGGCTACACCTTC. It translates to CASSLAGQEIYGYTF. This chain joins TRBV11-1 and TRBJ1-2; TRBD1 matches 8 bases. With 0 bases clipped from V and 4 bases from J, the junction kept 4 bases outside the gene matches. Germline CDR1 is SGHAT and CDR2 is FQDESV (reference sequence). This CDR3 is built from 15 residues.

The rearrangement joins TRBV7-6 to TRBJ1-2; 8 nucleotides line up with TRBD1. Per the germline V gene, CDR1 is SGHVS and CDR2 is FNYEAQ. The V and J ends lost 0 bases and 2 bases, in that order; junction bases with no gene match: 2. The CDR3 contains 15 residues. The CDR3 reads CASSLAGTGNYGYTF. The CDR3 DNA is TGTGCCAGCAGCTTAGCGGGGACAGGCAACTATGGCTACACCTTC.

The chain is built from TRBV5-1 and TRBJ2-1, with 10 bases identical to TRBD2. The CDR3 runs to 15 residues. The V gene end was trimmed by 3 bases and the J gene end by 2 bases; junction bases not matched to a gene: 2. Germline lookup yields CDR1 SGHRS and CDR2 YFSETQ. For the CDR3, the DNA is TGCGCCAGCAGCTACGGACTAGCGGCCTACAATGAGCAGTTCTTC. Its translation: CASSYGLAAYNEQFF.

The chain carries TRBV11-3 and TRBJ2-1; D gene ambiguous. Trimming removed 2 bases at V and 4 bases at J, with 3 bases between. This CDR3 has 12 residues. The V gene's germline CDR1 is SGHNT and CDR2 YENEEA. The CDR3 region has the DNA TGTGCCAGCAGCTTAAGTTACAATGAGCAGTTCTTC. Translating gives CASSLSYNEQFF.

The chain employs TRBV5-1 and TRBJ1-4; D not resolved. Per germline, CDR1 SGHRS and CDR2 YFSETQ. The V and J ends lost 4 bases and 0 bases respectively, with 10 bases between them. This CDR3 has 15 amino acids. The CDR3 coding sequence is TGCGCCAGCAGCCCGGGCGCAGCAACTAATGAAAAACTGTTTTTT. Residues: CASSPGAATNEKLFF. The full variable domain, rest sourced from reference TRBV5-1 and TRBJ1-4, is KAGVTQTPRYLIKTRGQQVTLSCSPISGHRSVSWYQQTPGQGLQFLFEYFSETQRNKGNFPGRFSGRQFSNSRSEMNVSTLELGDSALYLCASSPGAATNEKLFFGSGTQLSVL.

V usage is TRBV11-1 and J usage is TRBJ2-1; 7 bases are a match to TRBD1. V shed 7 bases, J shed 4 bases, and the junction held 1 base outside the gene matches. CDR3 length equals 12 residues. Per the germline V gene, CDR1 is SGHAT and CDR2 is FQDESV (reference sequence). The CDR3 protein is CASKTGYNEQFF. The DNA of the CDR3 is TGTGCCAGCAAGACAGGGTACAATGAGCAGTTCTTC.

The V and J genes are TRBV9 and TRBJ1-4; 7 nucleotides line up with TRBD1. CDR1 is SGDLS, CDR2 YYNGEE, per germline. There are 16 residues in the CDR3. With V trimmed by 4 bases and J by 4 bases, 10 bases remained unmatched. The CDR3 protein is CASSLRPDRVNEKLFF. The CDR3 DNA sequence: TGTGCCAGCAGCCTACGCCCAGACAGGGTTAATGAAAAACTGTTTTTT.

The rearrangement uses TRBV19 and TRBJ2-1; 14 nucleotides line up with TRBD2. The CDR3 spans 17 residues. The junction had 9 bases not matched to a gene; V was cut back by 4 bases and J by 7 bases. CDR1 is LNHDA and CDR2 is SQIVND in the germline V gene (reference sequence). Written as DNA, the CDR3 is TGTGCCAGTAGTACTTCAGGGACTAGCGGGAGCGGGAATGAGCAGTTCTTC. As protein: CASSTSGTSGSGNEQFF.